The clone carrying this TCR beta chain was detected ten times or more. This entry belongs to a study of T cells in Graves' hyperthyroidism and ophthalmopathy. The CDR3 is 15 amino acids. Deletions cut 0 bases from V and 3 bases from J, with 12 bases between. Germline loops: CDR1 LGHNA, CDR2 YSLEER. It was RNA transcripts that yielded the amplified TCR beta CDR3 regions. TCR CDR3 underwent first-round RT-PCR with the HTBI primer set. Each CDR3 protein is one row after TCRdb ran MiXCR on the multiplex PCR reads. The sample yields some 270,000 distinct CDR3 sequences, less than 15% seen once. The chain couples TRBV4-3 to TRBJ2-7; no firm D call. The TCR sequence derives from a woman younger than 45 with Graves' hyperthyroidism that later progressed to Graves' ophthalmopathy. Sequences were obtained from blood. The CDR3 loop is CASSQDRWSHYEQYF. The CDR3 DNA reads as TGCGCCAGCAGCCAAGATCGATGGAGCCACTACGAGCAGTACTTC.